This TCR beta chain was recovered during a study of cytomegalovirus exposure and HLA in healthy donors (dated by TCRdb to 2016 to 2017). Background for the entire study: According to a later analysis, the approximately 120 validation repertoires were produced on the same platform as the roughly 720 repertoires of the first cohort. Along with the approximately 600-subject first cohort, a separate validation cohort of roughly 110 different subjects was used. The study was designed to test whether signatures of past pathogen exposure could be identified by cataloging public T cell receptors. The study combined high-throughput TCR immunosequencing, statistical association of individual TCRs with disease status, and machine learning to predict cytomegalovirus infection status.

Comments on this clone: Its antigen has not been determined. No much larger clone exists at a distance of one base, and base qualities are not known.

Separate from the approximately 700-subject first cohort, the validation cohort of about 120 subjects was the group to which the donors belonged. Library preparation was by the immunoSEQ multiplex PCR assay. The authors' analysis ran thus. A statistical classification framework was developed to diagnose cytomegalovirus status using the catalog of TCR beta chain sequences. This is the immuneACCESS table as TCRdb keeps it, with only in-frame sequences that have V and J called. A part of the clones is gone; compared with another copy, unresolved V genes explain less than half, and the rest is unexplained. V, J and clone size reflect that table, while D and trimming were determined from the DNA. The table for this sample lists 150,000 or so clones; roughly 89% of them were counted only once. In total, the top ten clones hold 1.4% of the sample. The full study reports these points: A later analysis had no HLA typing for the validation cohort, so co-occurrence there was scored across all 130 or so repertoires. Across donors, most TCR sequences were observed very rarely, whereas some public TCRs were present in many individuals. The classifier was reported to diagnose cytomegalovirus status with high specificity and sensitivity in both the original and validation cohorts. In vitro tests confirmed that a few of the cytomegalovirus-associated TCR beta chains recognize cytomegalovirus antigens. Subsequent analysis determined that TCRs grouped into clusters in the first cohort also showed a tendency toward co-occurrence across the 120 validation repertoires, and approximately 94% of cluster scores exceeded 0. The authors suggested that the approach could potentially be extended to other disease states and immunological phenotypes. The study gave a list of more than 150 TCR beta chains associated with cytomegalovirus.

For this chain, trimming is 6 bases at the V end and 2 bases at the J end, and the number of junction bases without a gene match is 5. According to the germline V gene, CDR1 reads KGHSH and CDR2 reads LQKENI. The CDR3 numbers 14 residues from cysteine through phenylalanine. The entry retains the CDR3 DNA only, 42 bases that are in frame from base 1. This sequence uses TRBV18 and TRBJ2-7; 9 bases in the middle match TRBD1. The sequenced sample was PBMCs. The sequence was obtained from a young woman in good health and CMV-seronegative. The CDR3 region reads CASSRQGVTYEQYF. The sequenced DNA is TGTGCCAGCTCCCGACAGGGGGTAACCTACGAGCAGTACTTC.